The clone carrying this TCR beta chain has only a few counts. These data come from a study of CD8+ T cells in alopecia areata. Study as a whole: Treated patients received oral tofacitinib, 5 to 10 mg twice daily.

CDR3 length: 14 residues. Deletions cut 3 bases from V and 2 bases from J, with 11 bases between. Germline V gene sequence: CDR1 MDHEN, CDR2 SYDVKM. Isolated RNA was reverse transcribed into cDNA used as the sequencing template. The repertoire was sequenced with immunoSEQ multiplex PCR; TCRdb's copy has only in-frame clones and lacks some. The sample consists of fewer than 150,000 clones, around two fifths of them appearing once. The chain carries TRBV28 and TRBJ2-7; D remains ambiguous. The TCR sequence derives from a human donor with alopecia areata. Material: CD4+ T cells sorted from blood. CDR3 protein: CASSFHRPTYEQYF. CDR3 sequence (DNA): TGTGCCAGCAGTTTCCACCGCCCGACCTACGAGCAGTACTTC. Full variable domain (rest looked up from reference TRBV28 and TRBJ2-7): DVKVTQSSRYLVKRTGEKVFLECVQDMDHENMFWYRQDPGLGLRLIYFSYDVKMKEKGDIPEGYSVSREKKERFSLILESASTNQTSMYLCASSFHRPTYEQYFGPGTRLTVT.